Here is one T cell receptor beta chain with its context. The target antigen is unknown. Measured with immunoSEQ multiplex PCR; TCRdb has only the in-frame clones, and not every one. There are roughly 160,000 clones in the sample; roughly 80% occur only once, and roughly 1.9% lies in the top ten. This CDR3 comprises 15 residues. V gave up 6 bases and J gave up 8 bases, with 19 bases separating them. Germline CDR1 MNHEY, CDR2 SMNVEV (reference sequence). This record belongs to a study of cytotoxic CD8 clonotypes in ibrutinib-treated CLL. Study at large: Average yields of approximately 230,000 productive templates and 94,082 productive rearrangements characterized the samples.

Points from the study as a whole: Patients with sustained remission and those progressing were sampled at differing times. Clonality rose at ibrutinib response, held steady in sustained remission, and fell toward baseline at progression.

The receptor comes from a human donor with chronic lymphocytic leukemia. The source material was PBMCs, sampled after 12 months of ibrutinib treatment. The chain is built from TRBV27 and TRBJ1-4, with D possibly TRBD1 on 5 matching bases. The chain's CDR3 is CASSTLRGIEEKLFF. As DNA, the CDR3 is TGTGCCAGCAGCACACTGCGGGGGATTGAAGAAAAACTGTTTTTT.